Listed below are T cell receptor beta chains from one sample, sequenced in a study of blood T cell repertoires in COVID-19. The table came from immunoSEQ multiplex PCR; TCRdb's copy has only in-frame clones and leaves some out. The sample includes fewer than 350,000 clones, more than 75% of them seen just once. The specimen sequenced was PBMCs or T cells enriched from blood (not recorded which). The receptors come from an older woman in a cohort exposed to, infected with or recovered from COVID-19 (not recorded which). Both conserved end residues are part of each CDR3. The D gene is left open where the match is weak. The listing skips clone size in some rows; elsewhere it reads once, few, many or a size class.

clone_size d_call j_call v_call cdr3_nt cdr3_aa
NA TRBD1 TRBJ2-7 TRBV7-3 TGTGCCAGCAGGGAGACCGGGACAGGGACTTGGGAGCAGTACTTC CASRETGTGTWEQYF
once TRBD1 TRBJ1-1 TRBV6-5 TGTGCCAGCAAATTGACAGGGTGGAACACTGAAGCTTTCTTT CASKLTGWNTEAFF
NA TRBD1 TRBJ2-1 TRBV7-9 TGTGCCACCGTGACAGGGACCAATGAGCAGTTCTTC CATVTGTNEQFF
NA TRBD2 TRBJ2-3 TRBV27 TGTGCCAGCAGTTTCGGGGGAAAAGCGGGAGGGACAGATACGCAGTATTTT CASSFGGKAGGTDTQYF
NA NA TRBJ1-5 TRBV18 TGTGCCAGCTCACCCTCGGCGGGGGTCAATCAGCCCCAGCATTTT CASSPSAGVNQPQHF
NA NA TRBJ2-7 TRBV14 TGTGCCAGCAGCCAAGACGTGCAGTACTTC CASSQDVQYF
once NA TRBJ2-1 TRBV7-2 TGTGCCAGCAGCTTAGCTCGGGCGCCTGGGAGAAGCTCCTACAATGAGCAGTTCTTC CASSLARAPGRSSYNEQFF
NA TRBD2 TRBJ2-1 TRBV7-9 TGTGCCAGCAGCTTAAGCGGGAGCTCGAATGAGCAGTTCTTC CASSLSGSSNEQFF
NA TRBD2 TRBJ2-1 TRBV9 TGTGCCAGCAGCGTAGCTCGAGGGACTAGCGGGAGGGGAAATGAGCAGTTCTTC CASSVARGTSGRGNEQFF
NA NA TRBJ1-4 TRBV18 TGTGCCAGCTCACCATACAGCGGGGAAAAACTGTTTTTT CASSPYSGEKLFF
NA NA TRBJ1-3 TRBV18 TGTGCCAGCTCACCACCGGAAGGGGGCTCTGGAAACACCATATATTTT CASSPPEGGSGNTIYF
NA TRBD1 TRBJ1-1 TRBV4-1 TGCGCCAGCAGCCACTTGGGGACAGGGGACACTGAAGCTTTCTTT CASSHLGTGDTEAFF
NA TRBD2 TRBJ2-3 TRBV2 TGTGCCAGCATTTTCACTAGCGGAGTCACAGATACGCAGTATTTT CASIFTSGVTDTQYF
NA TRBD2 TRBJ2-7 TRBV25-1 TGTGCCAGCAGGACTAGCGGGGGTAACGAGTACTTC CASRTSGGNEYF
NA NA TRBJ2-2 TRBV5-1 TGCGCCAGCAGCTTGTCGGGAGAGACCGGGGAGCTGTTTTTT CASSLSGETGELFF
NA NA TRBJ1-5 TRBV3-1/TRBV3-2 TGTGCCAGCAGCCAAGCAGGGAATCAGCCCCAGCATTTT CASSQAGNQPQHF
NA TRBD1 TRBJ2-5 TRBV30 TGTGCCTCCGACAGGGGTGGAGAGACCCAGTACTTC CASDRGGETQYF
NA TRBD2 TRBJ2-7 TRBV20-1 TGCAGTGCTCGTGCGGGAGGTTTGGGAGAGCAGTACTTC CSARAGGLGEQYF
NA NA TRBJ2-4 TRBV28 TGTGCCAGCAGTTCAATAGGAGGGGCAATAGCCAAAAACATTCAGTACTTC CASSSIGGAIAKNIQYF
once NA TRBJ2-3 TRBV19 TGTGCCAGTAGTATCCAGGGAACCACAGATACGCAGTATTTT CASSIQGTTDTQYF
NA NA TRBJ1-6 TRBV6-5 TGTGCCAGCACTAATCGGCAGGGTCACTCACCCCTCCACTTT CASTNRQGHSPLHF
NA NA TRBJ1-1 TRBV11-3 TGTGCCAGCAGCTCCGGACATTTCTCTGAAGCTTTCTTT CASSSGHFSEAFF
NA NA TRBJ1-2 TRBV18 TGTGCCAGCTCACCACTAAGTACCCCGGCGACAGATAACTATGGCTACACCTTC CASSPLSTPATDNYGYTF
NA TRBD2 TRBJ2-3 TRBV28 TGTGCCAGCAGTTCTCCGGGAGGAAGCACAGATACGCAGTATTTT CASSSPGGSTDTQYF
NA NA TRBJ1-6 TRBV28 TGTGCCAGCAGTTTAGGACAGATTCGGAACTCACCCCTCCACTTT CASSLGQIRNSPLHF
NA NA TRBJ1-1 TRBV4-3 TGCGCCAGCAGCCAAGGAAGGGGATCAGGCACTGAAGCTTTCTTT CASSQGRGSGTEAFF
NA TRBD2 TRBJ2-1 TRBV11-2 TGTGCCAGCAGCCCCCCTAGCGGACCTACCTACAATGAGCAGTTCTTC CASSPPSGPTYNEQFF
NA NA TRBJ1-1 TRBV20-1 TGCAGTGCTCCTCGGAACACTGAAGCTTTCTTT CSAPRNTEAFF
NA NA TRBJ2-2 TRBV7-2 TGTGCCAGCAGCTTAACGGGAACCGGGGAGCTGTTTTTT CASSLTGTGELFF